The next 21 T cell receptor beta chains were all read from a single sample in a study of blood T cell repertoires in COVID-19 (dated by TCRdb to the early 2020s). Libraries were made using the immunoSEQ multiplex PCR assay. The clones in this table, taken by TCRdb from immuneACCESS, are in-frame only. Not every clone is retained; where verified, under half of the shortfall comes from an unresolved V gene, and the cause of the rest is unknown. This sample has roughly 220,000 clones in its table, and about 86% of those were observed once. The leading ten clones occupy roughly 14% of the sample. Sequencing was done on a sample of PBMCs or T cells enriched from blood (not recorded which). The receptors derive from a woman in her fifties or sixties with acute COVID-19.

This clone was recorded a few times. The chain carries TRBV7-3 and TRBJ2-1, with 9 bases matching TRBD2. Germline V lookup: CDR1 SGHTA, CDR2 FQGTGA. The CDR3 length is 16 residues. V was pared by 5 bases and J by 0 bases, with 5 bases of the junction left unmatched. This CDR3 is CASSPRAGGSYNEQFF. The DNA of the CDR3 is TGTGCCAGCAGCCCGCGAGCGGGAGGCTCCTACAATGAGCAGTTCTTC.

This CDR3 is CASSRDRGVNEQFF. The CDR3 nucleotides read TGCGCCAGCAGCAGGGACAGGGGGGTAAATGAGCAGTTCTTC. The rearrangement uses TRBV5-1 and TRBJ2-1, with 11 bases matching TRBD1. V was clipped by 4 bases and J by 7 bases; unmatched bases: 4. CDR1 and CDR2 from the germline V gene are SGHRS and YFSETQ. The CDR3 has 14 residues. The full variable domain, in which reference TRBV5-1 and TRBJ2-1 provide the parts outside the CDR3, is KAGVTQTPRYLIKTRGQQVTLSCSPISGHRSVSWYQQTPGQGLQFLFEYFSETQRNKGNFPGRFSGRQFSNSRSEMNVSTLELGDSALYLCASSRDRGVNEQFFGPGTRLTVL.

The rearrangement joins TRBV5-1 to TRBJ2-5; possible D gene TRBD1, 5 bases. V was pared by 1 base and J by 3 bases, with 7 bases between. Per the germline V gene, CDR1 is SGHRS and CDR2 is YFSETQ. This CDR3 is built from 13 residues. The CDR3 spells CASSLSGKETQYF. In DNA form, the CDR3 reads TGCGCCAGCAGCTTGTCAGGGAAAGAGACCCAGTACTTC.

V is TRBV6-5 and J is TRBJ1-5; unclear D gene. V was clipped by 7 bases and J by 6 bases, with 13 bases between them. The CDR3 contains 13 residues. CDR1 is MNHEY, CDR2 SVGAGI, per germline. In DNA, the CDR3 is TGTGCCAGCACGGCGGGCGGACGTCAGCCCCAGCATTTT. Its protein is CASTAGGRQPQHF.

This chain joins TRBV5-4 and TRBJ1-3; D remains unclear. V gave up 1 base and J gave up 0 bases, with 11 bases separating them. The germline V gene has CDR1 SGHNT and CDR2 YYREEE (reference sequence). The CDR3 is 16 residues long. As DNA, the CDR3 is TGTGCCAGCAGCTTGTGGTCTGCCGGCTCTGGAAACACCATATATTTT. Amino acids: CASSLWSAGSGNTIYF.

The rearrangement uses TRBV19 and TRBJ1-5; D is uncertain. Germline CDR1 reads LNHDA; CDR2 reads SQIVND (reference sequence). V shed 1 base and J shed 0 bases, with 4 bases lying between them. The CDR3 has 14 amino acids. CDR3: CASSIAISNQPQHF. The CDR3 DNA sequence: TGTGCCAGTAGTATAGCTATTAGCAATCAGCCCCAGCATTTT.

The gene calls are TRBV5-6 and TRBJ2-1, with 11 bases that match TRBD2. V lost 3 bases and J lost 2; bases outside the gene matches: 1. CDR3 length: 15 amino acids. The germline gives CDR1 SGHDT, CDR2 YYEEEE. CDR3 region: CASSSTSGAYNEQFF. CDR3 DNA: TGTGCCAGCAGCTCGACTAGCGGGGCCTACAATGAGCAGTTCTTC.

The chain combines TRBV5-1 with TRBJ2-3; 13 nucleotides align to TRBD2. J lost 1 base, V lost 4 bases, and 9 bases had no gene match. Germline CDR1 reads SGHRS; CDR2 reads YFSETQ. The CDR3 sequence is 18 residues long. CDR3 loop: CASSKTLGTSGGTDTQYF. CDR3 DNA: TGCGCCAGCAGCAAAACGCTAGGGACTAGCGGGGGCACAGATACGCAGTATTTT.

The chain links TRBV5-5 to TRBJ2-1; 14 bases align to TRBD2. This CDR3 is 14 amino acids long. The germline gives CDR1 SGHKS, CDR2 YYEKEE (reference sequence). J lost 6 bases, V lost 7 bases, and 3 bases had no gene match. CDR3 nucleotide sequence: TGTGCCAGCCAGGGACTAGCGGGAGCCAATGAGCAGTTCTTC. It encodes CASQGLAGANEQFF.

V usage is TRBV5-4 and J usage is TRBJ2-7; D might be TRBD2 (6 bases). V dropped 0 bases and J dropped 6 bases, with 16 bases sitting between them. The CDR3 is 15 amino acids. Germline lookup yields CDR1 SGHNT and CDR2 YYREEE (reference sequence). Written as DNA, the CDR3 is TGTGCCAGCAGCTTGGTTGCGGGATTGAGGGCCGAGCAGTACTTC. Translated, it gives CASSLVAGLRAEQYF.

This clone was seen a single time. This chain uses TRBV7-2 with TRBJ2-1; TRBD2 matches 7 bases. Germline V gene data show CDR1 as SGHTA and CDR2 as FQGNSA. V lost 5 bases, J lost 0 bases, and 4 bases stayed unmatched. The CDR3 length is 15 residues. In nucleotides, the CDR3 is TGTGCCAGCAGCGCCCAGCGGGACTCCTACAATGAGCAGTTCTTC. This translates into CASSAQRDSYNEQFF.

This chain links TRBV28 with TRBJ2-7; D possibly corresponds to TRBD1 (6 bases). Germline CDR1 reads MDHEN; CDR2 reads SYDVKM. V was pared by 2 bases and J by 6 bases, with 8 bases between. CDR3 length equals 12 residues. The CDR3 here is CASSLVQGEQYF. CDR3 nucleotide sequence: TGTGCCAGCAGTTTAGTACAGGGCGAGCAGTACTTC.

The chain joins TRBV27 to TRBJ1-2; 7 bases fit TRBD1. CDR3 size: 14 residues. CDR1 is MNHEY, CDR2 SMNVEV, per germline (reference sequence). Unmatched junction bases numbered 8, after V lost 5 bases and J lost 5 bases. The CDR3 loop reads CASSPQTGTYGYTF. The DNA for the CDR3 is TGTGCCAGCAGTCCTCAGACAGGGACGTATGGCTACACCTTC.

The rearrangement joins TRBV18 to TRBJ2-5, with D possibly matching TRBD1 (6 bases). V lost 3 bases and J 5 bases, leaving 13 bases between the germline ends. The CDR3 spans 14 residues. Germline V lookup: CDR1 KGHSH, CDR2 LQKENI. CDR3 loop: CASSPGRGGETQYF. The CDR3 DNA sequence: TGTGCCAGCTCACCCGGCAGGGGTGGCGAGACCCAGTACTTC.

Concerning this clone itself: Other nucleotide sequences in the sample specify the same CDR3. V and J are TRBV7-3 and TRBJ1-1; maybe TRBD1 (5 bases). V was pared by 5 bases and J by 1 base, with 8 bases between. The CDR3 runs 13 residues. The germline V gene has CDR1 SGHTA and CDR2 FQGTGA. The CDR3 DNA reads TGTGCCAGCAGCCGTGACAGGAACACTGAAGCTTTCTTT. It yields the protein CASSRDRNTEAFF.

The V call is TRBV9, the J call TRBJ2-1; D unresolved. Germline values: CDR1 SGDLS, CDR2 YYNGEE. CDR3 length: 17 amino acids. V was cut by 0 bases and J by 0 bases, with 13 bases left in between. This chain's CDR3 is CASSVEMMPSSYNEQFF. In DNA, the CDR3 is TGTGCCAGCAGCGTAGAAATGATGCCGAGCTCCTACAATGAGCAGTTCTTC.

This CDR3 reads CASSGGSGAPTYEQYF. As DNA, the CDR3 is TGCGCCAGCAGTGGGGGTAGCGGGGCGCCAACCTACGAGCAGTACTTC. This chain joins TRBV10-2 and TRBJ2-7, with 8 bases matching TRBD2. V shed 4 bases and J 2 bases; nucleotides not matched to a gene: 10. The CDR3 is 16 residues long. CDR1 WSHSY and CDR2 SAAADI come from the germline V gene.

The J gene is TRBJ2-1, the V gene TRBV7-9; possible D gene TRBD2, 5 bases. Deletions cut 3 bases from V and 5 bases from J, with 14 bases between. The CDR3 loop spans 15 amino acids. In germline, CDR1 is SEHNR, CDR2 FQNEAQ (reference sequence). The CDR3 DNA sequence: TGTGCCAGCAGCTTTGGGAGTTCAGTTAACAATGAGCAGTTCTTC. Protein sequence: CASSFGSSVNNEQFF.

The chain links TRBV7-9 to TRBJ1-1; 8 positions agree with TRBD1. Trimming cost V 5 bases and J 5 bases; bases outside gene matches: 10. Germline V gene lookup returns CDR1 SEHNR and CDR2 FQNEAQ (reference sequence). This CDR3 is built from 15 residues. The CDR3 reads CASSPRRTGFTEAFF. The CDR3 nucleotides are TGTGCCAGCAGCCCACGCCGGACAGGGTTTACTGAAGCTTTCTTT.

This chain links TRBV7-2 with TRBJ2-2; D unresolved. There are 14 residues in the CDR3. The germline V and J ends were trimmed by 1 base and 7 bases, with 10 bases remaining between them. The germline V gene encodes CDR1 SGHTA and CDR2 FQGNSA. Written as DNA, the CDR3 is TGTGCCAGCAGCTTAGTGGCCCCGCACGGGGAGCTGTTTTTT. Translation gives CASSLVAPHGELFF.

This chain joins TRBV5-4 and TRBJ2-1, with 8 bases identical to TRBD1. J was trimmed by 4 bases and V by 4 bases; bases with no gene match: 7. The CDR3 contains 15 residues. Germline values: CDR1 SGHNT, CDR2 YYREEE (reference sequence). The CDR3 sequence: CASSLTGTGYNEQFF. In nucleotides, the CDR3 is TGTGCCAGCAGCCTCACCGGGACAGGATACAATGAGCAGTTCTTC.